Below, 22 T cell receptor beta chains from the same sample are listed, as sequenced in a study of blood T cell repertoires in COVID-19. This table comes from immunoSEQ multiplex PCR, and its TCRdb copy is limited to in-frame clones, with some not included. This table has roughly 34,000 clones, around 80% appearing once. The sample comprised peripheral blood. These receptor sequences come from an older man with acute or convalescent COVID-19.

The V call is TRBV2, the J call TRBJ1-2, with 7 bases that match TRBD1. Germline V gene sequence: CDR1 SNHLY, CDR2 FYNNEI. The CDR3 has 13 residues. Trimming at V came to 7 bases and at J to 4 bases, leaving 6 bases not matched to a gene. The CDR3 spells CASTGGTSYGYTF. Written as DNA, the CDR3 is TGTGCCAGCACAGGGGGTACGAGCTATGGCTACACCTTC.

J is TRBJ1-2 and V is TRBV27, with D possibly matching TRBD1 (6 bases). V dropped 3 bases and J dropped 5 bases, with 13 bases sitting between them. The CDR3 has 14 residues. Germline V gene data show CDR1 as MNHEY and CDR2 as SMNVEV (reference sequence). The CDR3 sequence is CASSFLDSSYGYTF. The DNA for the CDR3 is TGTGCCAGCAGTTTCTTGGACAGCTCGTATGGCTACACCTTC.

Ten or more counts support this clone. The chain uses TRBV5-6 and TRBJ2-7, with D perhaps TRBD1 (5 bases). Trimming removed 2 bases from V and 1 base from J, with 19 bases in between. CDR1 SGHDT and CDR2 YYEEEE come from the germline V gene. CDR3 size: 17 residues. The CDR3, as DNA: TGTGCCAGCAGCTTAAGCCCGGGCAGGGCACATTCCTACGAGCAGTACTTC. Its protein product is CASSLSPGRAHSYEQYF.

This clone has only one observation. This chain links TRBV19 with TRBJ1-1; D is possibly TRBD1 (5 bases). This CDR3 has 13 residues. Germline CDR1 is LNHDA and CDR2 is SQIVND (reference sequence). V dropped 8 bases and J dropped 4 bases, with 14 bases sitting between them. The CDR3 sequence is CASVKRGGTEAFF. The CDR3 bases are TGTGCCAGTGTGAAGAGGGGAGGCACTGAAGCTTTCTTT.

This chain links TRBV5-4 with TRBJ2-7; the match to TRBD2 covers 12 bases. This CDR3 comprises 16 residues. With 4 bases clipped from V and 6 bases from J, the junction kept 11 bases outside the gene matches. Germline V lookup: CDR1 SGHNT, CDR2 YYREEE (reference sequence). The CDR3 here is CASSPAPLAGGGEQYF. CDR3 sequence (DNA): TGTGCCAGCAGCCCGGCCCCCCTAGCGGGAGGGGGCGAGCAGTACTTC.

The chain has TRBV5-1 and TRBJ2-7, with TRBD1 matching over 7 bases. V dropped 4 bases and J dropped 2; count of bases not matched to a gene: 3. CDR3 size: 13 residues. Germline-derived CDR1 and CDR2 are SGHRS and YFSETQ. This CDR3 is CASSADRAYEQYF. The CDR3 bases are TGCGCCAGCAGCGCCGACAGGGCCTACGAGCAGTACTTC.

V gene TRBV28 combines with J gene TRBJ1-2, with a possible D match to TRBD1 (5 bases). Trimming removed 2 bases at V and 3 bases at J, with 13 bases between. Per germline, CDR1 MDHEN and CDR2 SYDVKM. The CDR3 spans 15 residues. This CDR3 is CASSLRSGGDYGYTF. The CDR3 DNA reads TGTGCCAGCAGTTTACGGTCTGGGGGGGACTATGGCTACACCTTC.

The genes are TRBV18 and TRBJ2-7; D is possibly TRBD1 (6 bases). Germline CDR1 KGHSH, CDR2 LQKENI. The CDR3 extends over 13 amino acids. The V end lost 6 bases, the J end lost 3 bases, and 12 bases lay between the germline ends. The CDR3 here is CASSQGQNYEQYF. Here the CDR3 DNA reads TGTGCCAGCTCCCAGGGACAAAACTACGAGCAGTACTTC.

In DNA, the CDR3 is TGTGCCAGCAGCTTAGGGGTTAGCGAATCTTCCGGGGAGCTGTTTTTT. Amino acids: CASSLGVSESSGELFF. This chain links TRBV7-2 with TRBJ2-2, with D possibly TRBD2 on 5 matching bases. Germline lookup yields CDR1 SGHTA and CDR2 FQGNSA. V was clipped by 1 base and J by 6 bases, with 15 bases between them. The CDR3 length is 16 residues.

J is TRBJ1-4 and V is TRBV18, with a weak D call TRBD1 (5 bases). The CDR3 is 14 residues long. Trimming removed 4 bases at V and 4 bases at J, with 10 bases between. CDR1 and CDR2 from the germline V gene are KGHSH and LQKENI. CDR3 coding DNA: TGTGCCAGCTCACGACAGAGGATTAATGAAAAACTGTTTTTT. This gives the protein CASSRQRINEKLFF.

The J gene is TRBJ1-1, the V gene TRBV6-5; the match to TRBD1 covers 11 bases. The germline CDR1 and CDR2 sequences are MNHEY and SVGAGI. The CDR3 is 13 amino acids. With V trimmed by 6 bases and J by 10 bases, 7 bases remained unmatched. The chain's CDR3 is CASSSGQGARAFF. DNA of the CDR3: TGTGCCAGCAGCAGCGGACAGGGGGCGAGAGCTTTCTTT.

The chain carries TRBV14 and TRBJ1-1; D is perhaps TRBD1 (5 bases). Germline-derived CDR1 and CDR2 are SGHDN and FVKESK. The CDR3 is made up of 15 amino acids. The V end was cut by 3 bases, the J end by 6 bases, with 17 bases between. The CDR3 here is CASSHPPGGNPEAFF. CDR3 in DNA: TGTGCCAGCAGCCACCCCCCGGGGGGAAATCCTGAAGCTTTCTTT. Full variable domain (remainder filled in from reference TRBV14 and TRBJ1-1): EAGVTQFPSHSVIEKGQTVTLRCDPISGHDNLYWYRRVMGKEIKFLLHFVKESKQDESGMPNNRFLAERTGGTYSTLKVQPAELEDSGVYFCASSHPPGGNPEAFFGQGTRLTVV.

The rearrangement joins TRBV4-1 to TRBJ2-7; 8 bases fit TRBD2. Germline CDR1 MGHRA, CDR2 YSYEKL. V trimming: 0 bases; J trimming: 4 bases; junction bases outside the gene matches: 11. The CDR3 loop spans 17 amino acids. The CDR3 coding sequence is TGCGCCAGCAGCCAAGATAAGGGATCAAGCGGGAGATACGAGCAGTACTTC. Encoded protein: CASSQDKGSSGRYEQYF.

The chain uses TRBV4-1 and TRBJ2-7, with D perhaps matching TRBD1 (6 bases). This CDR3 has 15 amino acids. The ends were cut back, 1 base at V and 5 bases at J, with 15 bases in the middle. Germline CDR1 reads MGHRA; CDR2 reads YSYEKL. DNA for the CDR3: TGCGCCAGCAGCCAAGCGCAGGGGACCCCCCACGAGCAGTACTTC. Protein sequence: CASSQAQGTPHEQYF.

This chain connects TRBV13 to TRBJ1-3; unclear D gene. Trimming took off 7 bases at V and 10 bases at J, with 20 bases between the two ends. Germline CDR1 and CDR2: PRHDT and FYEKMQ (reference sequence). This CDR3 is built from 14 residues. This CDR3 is CASNDILRKETIYF. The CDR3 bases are TGTGCCAGCAACGATATTCTACGTAAAGAGACCATATATTTT.

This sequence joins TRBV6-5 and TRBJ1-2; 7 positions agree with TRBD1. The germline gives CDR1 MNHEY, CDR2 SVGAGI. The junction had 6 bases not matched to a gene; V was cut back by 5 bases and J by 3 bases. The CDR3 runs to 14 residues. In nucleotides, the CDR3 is TGTGCCAGCAGTCGACAGGGACAATACTATGGCTACACCTTC. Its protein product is CASSRQGQYYGYTF.

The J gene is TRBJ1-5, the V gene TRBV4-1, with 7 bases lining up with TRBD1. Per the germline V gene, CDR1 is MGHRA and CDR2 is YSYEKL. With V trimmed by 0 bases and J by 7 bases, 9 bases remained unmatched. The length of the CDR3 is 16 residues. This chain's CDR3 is CASSQDFSGGRQPQHF. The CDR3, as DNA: TGCGCCAGCAGCCAAGACTTCTCAGGGGGTCGACAGCCCCAGCATTTT.

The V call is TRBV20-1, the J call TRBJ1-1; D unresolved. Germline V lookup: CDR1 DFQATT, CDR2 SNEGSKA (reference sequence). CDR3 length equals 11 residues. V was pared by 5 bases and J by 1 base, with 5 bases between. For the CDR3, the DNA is TGCAGTGCTGCACAGAACACTGAAGCTTTCTTT. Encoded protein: CSAAQNTEAFF.

The CDR3 bases are TGTGCCAGCCACAGGGACCTGAACACTGAAGCTTTCTTT. Its protein is CASHRDLNTEAFF. The chain links TRBV6-6 to TRBJ1-1; perhaps TRBD1 as D (6 bases). The CDR3 spans 13 residues. Trimming removed 8 bases at V and 0 bases at J, with 10 bases between. Germline V gene lookup returns CDR1 MNHNY and CDR2 SVGAGI (reference sequence).

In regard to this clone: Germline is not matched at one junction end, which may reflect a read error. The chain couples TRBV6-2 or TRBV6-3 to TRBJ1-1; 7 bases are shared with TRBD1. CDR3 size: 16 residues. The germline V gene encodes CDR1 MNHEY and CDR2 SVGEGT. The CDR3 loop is CASSDSTGRTNTEAFF. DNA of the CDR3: TGTGCCAGCAGTGACTCGACAGGGAGAACGAACACTGAAGCTTTCTTT.

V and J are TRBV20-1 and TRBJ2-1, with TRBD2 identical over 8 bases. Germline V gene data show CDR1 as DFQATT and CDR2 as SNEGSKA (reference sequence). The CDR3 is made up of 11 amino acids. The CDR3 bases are TGCAGCCCGGGACTAGTAAATGAGCAGTTCTTC. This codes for CSPGLVNEQFF.

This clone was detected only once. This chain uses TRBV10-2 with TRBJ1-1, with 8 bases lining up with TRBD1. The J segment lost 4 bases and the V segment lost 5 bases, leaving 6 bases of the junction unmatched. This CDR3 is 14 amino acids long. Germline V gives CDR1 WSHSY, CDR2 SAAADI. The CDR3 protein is CASSLPDRGTEAFF. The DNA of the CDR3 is TGCGCCAGCAGTCTACCCGACAGGGGCACTGAAGCTTTCTTT.